The clone carrying this T cell receptor (beta chain) appeared a few times. What it binds is unknown. Measured with immunoSEQ multiplex PCR; TCRdb has only the in-frame clones, and not every one. Of roughly 200,000 clones listed, roughly 72% are singletons. These data come from a study of cytotoxic CD8 clonotypes in ibrutinib-treated CLL. Study-wide context: Mean productive templates were around 240,000; mean productive rearrangements were about 90,000.

Overall study results and limits: The study found clonality rose at ibrutinib response, then fell toward baseline at progression.

The TCR was taken from a human donor with chronic lymphocytic leukemia. The specimen comprised PBMCs, sampled after 24 months of ibrutinib treatment.

In nucleotides, the CDR3 is TGCGCCAGCAGCCAAGATAGGGGTTACGAGCAGTACTTC. Its protein product is CASSQDRGYEQYF. V is TRBV4-1 and J is TRBJ2-7; possible D gene TRBD1, 5 bases. Germline V CDR1 and CDR2: MGHRA, YSYEKL. The CDR3 covers 13 residues. Trimming removed 0 bases from V and 4 bases from J, with 7 bases in between.